These T cell receptor beta chains were read from a single sample in a study of blood T cell repertoires in COVID-19. Profiled with immunoSEQ multiplex PCR; TCRdb holds only in-frame clones, not every one. The sample contains about 87,000 clones, around 90% of which appear only once. The specimen was peripheral blood. Source of these receptors: a woman older than 75 with acute or convalescent COVID-19. CDR3s include the opening cysteine and the closing phenylalanine or tryptophan. Fields, in order: J gene, D gene, clone size, V gene, CDR3 DNA, CDR3 protein. The D gene is left open where the match is weak. Size is stated for part of the rows, as once, few or many counts, or as a class when the clone is expanded.

J gene: TRBJ2-7; D gene: NA; clone size: NA; V gene: TRBV11-2; CDR3 DNA: TGTGCCAGCAGCTTAGATCAACGGACTATCAACTTC; CDR3 protein: CASSLDQRTINF
J gene: TRBJ2-1; D gene: NA; clone size: NA; V gene: TRBV7-2; CDR3 DNA: TGTGCCAGCAGCCCAGGGCTAACCTACAATGAGCAGTTCTTC; CDR3 protein: CASSPGLTYNEQFF
J gene: TRBJ2-1; D gene: NA; clone size: NA; V gene: TRBV7-9; CDR3 DNA: TGTGCCAGCCTGAACTGGGGGGAAAATGAGCAGTTCTTC; CDR3 protein: CASLNWGENEQFF
J gene: TRBJ2-7; D gene: NA; clone size: NA; V gene: TRBV30; CDR3 DNA: TGTGCCTGGAGCGGCGGGTGGGGCTACGAGCAGTACTTC; CDR3 protein: CAWSGGWGYEQYF
J gene: TRBJ2-5; D gene: NA; clone size: few; V gene: TRBV25-1; CDR3 DNA: TGTGCCAGCAGTGCCCGAACCGGGAGAATCCAAGAGACCCAGTACTTC; CDR3 protein: CASSARTGRIQETQYF
J gene: TRBJ2-7; D gene: TRBD2; clone size: NA; V gene: TRBV18; CDR3 DNA: TGTGCCAGCTCGACGGGAGGGGCCCCCTACGAGCAGTACTTC; CDR3 protein: CASSTGGAPYEQYF
J gene: TRBJ2-2; D gene: TRBD2; clone size: NA; V gene: TRBV7-2; CDR3 DNA: TGTGCCAGCAGCTTTGGACTAGCGGGGATCACCGGGGAGCTGTTTTTT; CDR3 protein: CASSFGLAGITGELFF
J gene: TRBJ1-1; D gene: TRBD1; clone size: NA; V gene: TRBV5-4; CDR3 DNA: TGTGCCAGCAGCTTGGTTTCAGGGGGGACTGAAGCTTTCTTT; CDR3 protein: CASSLVSGGTEAFF
J gene: TRBJ1-6; D gene: NA; clone size: NA; V gene: TRBV7-8; CDR3 DNA: TGTGCCAGCAGCTTAGGAGTAGAAAATAATTCACCCCTCCACTTT; CDR3 protein: CASSLGVENNSPLHF
J gene: TRBJ2-7; D gene: NA; clone size: NA; V gene: TRBV18; CDR3 DNA: TGTGCCAGCTCACCACCTTTTACAGGGAAGGACGAGCAGTACTTC; CDR3 protein: CASSPPFTGKDEQYF
J gene: TRBJ2-1; D gene: TRBD2; clone size: few; V gene: TRBV29-1; CDR3 DNA: TGCAGCGTGAAGACTAGCGCAGTGTACAATGAGCAGTTCTTC; CDR3 protein: CSVKTSAVYNEQFF
J gene: TRBJ1-2; D gene: TRBD1; clone size: NA; V gene: TRBV6-5; CDR3 DNA: TGTGCCAGCAGGGAGACAGGGGGTATCTATGGCTACACCTTC; CDR3 protein: CASRETGGIYGYTF
J gene: TRBJ1-1; D gene: TRBD1; clone size: NA; V gene: TRBV18; CDR3 DNA: TGTGCCAGCCTCTCAGGGGGCGGTGGGACTGAAGCTTTCTTT; CDR3 protein: CASLSGGGGTEAFF